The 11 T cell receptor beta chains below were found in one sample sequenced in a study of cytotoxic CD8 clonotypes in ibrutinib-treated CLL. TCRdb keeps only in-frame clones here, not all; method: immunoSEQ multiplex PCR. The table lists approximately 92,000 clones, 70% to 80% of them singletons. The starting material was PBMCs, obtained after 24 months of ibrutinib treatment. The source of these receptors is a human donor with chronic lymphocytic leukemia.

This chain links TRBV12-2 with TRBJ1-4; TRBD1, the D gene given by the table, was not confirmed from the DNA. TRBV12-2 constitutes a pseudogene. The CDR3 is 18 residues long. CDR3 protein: CASRPGPGTGFKNEKLFF. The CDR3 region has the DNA TGTGCAAGTCGCCCGGGCCCCGGGACAGGGTTCAAGAATGAAAAACTGTTTTTT.

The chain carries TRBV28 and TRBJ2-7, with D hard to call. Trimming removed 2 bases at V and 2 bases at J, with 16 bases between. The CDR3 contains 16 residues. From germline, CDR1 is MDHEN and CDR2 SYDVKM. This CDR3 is CASSLKNSLITYEQYF. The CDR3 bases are TGTGCCAGCAGTTTAAAAAACAGCCTCATAACCTACGAGCAGTACTTC.

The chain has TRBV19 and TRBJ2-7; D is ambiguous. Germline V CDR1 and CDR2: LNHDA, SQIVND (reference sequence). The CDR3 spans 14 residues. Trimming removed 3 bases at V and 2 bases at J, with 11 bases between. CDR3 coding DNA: TGTGCCAGTAGTATCTTCCTGGGTCCCTACGAGCAGTACTTC. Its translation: CASSIFLGPYEQYF.

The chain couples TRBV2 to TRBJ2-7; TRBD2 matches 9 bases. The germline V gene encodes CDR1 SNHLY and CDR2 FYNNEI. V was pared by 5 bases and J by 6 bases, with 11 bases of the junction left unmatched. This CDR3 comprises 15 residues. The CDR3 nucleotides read TGTGCCAGCAGTCCCCGGCTAGCGGGACTCTCCGAGCAGTACTTC. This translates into CASSPRLAGLSEQYF.

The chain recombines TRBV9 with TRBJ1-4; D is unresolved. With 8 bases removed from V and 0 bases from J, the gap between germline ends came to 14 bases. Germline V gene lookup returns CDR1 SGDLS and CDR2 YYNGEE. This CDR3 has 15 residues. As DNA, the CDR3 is TGTGCCAGTAGCCGCCGGCACGCAACTAATGAAAAACTGTTTTTT. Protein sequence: CASSRRHATNEKLFF.

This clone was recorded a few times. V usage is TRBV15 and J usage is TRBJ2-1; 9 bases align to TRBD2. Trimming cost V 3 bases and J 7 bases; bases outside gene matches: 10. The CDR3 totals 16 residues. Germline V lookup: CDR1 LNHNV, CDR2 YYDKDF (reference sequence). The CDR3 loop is CATSSLAGALSNEQFF. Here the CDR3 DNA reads TGTGCCACCAGCAGCTTAGCGGGAGCTTTGTCAAATGAGCAGTTCTTC.

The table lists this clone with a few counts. The CDR3 DNA is TGTGCCAGCAGCTTAGCAGGACTACCGGGAGCGCAGTACTTC. Protein sequence: CASSLAGLPGAQYF. V is TRBV7-9 and J is TRBJ2-7, with a weak D call TRBD2 (6 bases). Germline V lookup: CDR1 SEHNR, CDR2 FQNEAQ (reference sequence). V was pared by 0 bases and J by 9 bases, with 15 bases between. The CDR3 loop spans 14 amino acids.

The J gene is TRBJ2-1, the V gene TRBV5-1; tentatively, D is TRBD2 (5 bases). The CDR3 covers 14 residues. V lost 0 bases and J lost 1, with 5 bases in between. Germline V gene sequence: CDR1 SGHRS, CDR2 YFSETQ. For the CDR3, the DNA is TGCGCCAGCAGCTTGGCGGGGTCCTACAATGAGCAGTTCTTC. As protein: CASSLAGSYNEQFF.

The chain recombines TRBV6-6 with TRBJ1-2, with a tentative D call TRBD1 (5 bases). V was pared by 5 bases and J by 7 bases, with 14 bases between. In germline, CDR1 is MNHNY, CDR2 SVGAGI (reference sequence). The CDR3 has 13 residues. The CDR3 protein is CASSPDTILGYTF. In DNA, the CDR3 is TGTGCCAGCAGTCCGGACACAATTCTTGGCTACACCTTC.

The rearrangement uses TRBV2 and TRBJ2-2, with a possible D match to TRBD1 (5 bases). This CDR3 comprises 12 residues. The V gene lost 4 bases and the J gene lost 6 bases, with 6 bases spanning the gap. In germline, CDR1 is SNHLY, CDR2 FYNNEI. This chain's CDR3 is CASSVGAGELFF. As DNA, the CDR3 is TGTGCCAGCAGTGTAGGGGCCGGGGAGCTGTTTTTT. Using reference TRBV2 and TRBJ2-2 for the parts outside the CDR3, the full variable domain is EPEVTQTPSHQVTQMGQEVILRCVPISNHLYFYWYRQILGQKVEFLVSFYNNEISEKSEIFDDQFSVERPDGSNFTLKIRSTKLEDSAMYFCASSVGAGELFFGEGSRLTVL.

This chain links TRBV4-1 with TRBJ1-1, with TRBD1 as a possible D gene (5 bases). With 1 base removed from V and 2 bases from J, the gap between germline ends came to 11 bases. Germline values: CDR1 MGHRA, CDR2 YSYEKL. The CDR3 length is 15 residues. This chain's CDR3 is CASSQGRRGNTEAFF. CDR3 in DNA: TGCGCCAGCAGCCAAGGCCGGCGGGGCAACACTGAAGCTTTCTTT.